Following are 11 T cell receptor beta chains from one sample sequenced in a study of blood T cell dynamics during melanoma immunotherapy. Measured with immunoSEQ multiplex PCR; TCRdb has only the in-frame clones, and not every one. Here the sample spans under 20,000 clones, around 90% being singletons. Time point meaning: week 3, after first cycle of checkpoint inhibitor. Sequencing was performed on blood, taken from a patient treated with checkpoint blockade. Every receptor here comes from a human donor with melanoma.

The CDR3 DNA sequence: TGTGCCAGCAGTTTAGCGGGGGAGTCTGGGGCCAACGTCCTGACTTTC. Protein sequence: CASSLAGESGANVLTF. The rearrangement joins TRBV28 to TRBJ2-6; 7 positions match TRBD2. This CDR3 region has 16 residues. Unmatched junction bases numbered 2, after V lost 2 bases and J lost 1 base. Germline V gene lookup returns CDR1 MDHEN and CDR2 SYDVKM.

The CDR3 reads CASSLSGTGVSYEQYF. CDR3 nucleotide sequence: TGTGCCAGCAGTTTATCCGGGACAGGGGTCTCCTACGAGCAGTACTTC. V and J are TRBV25-1 and TRBJ2-7; 10 bases align to TRBD1. Per germline, CDR1 MGHDK and CDR2 SYGVNS. The junction had 7 bases not matched to a gene; V was cut back by 5 bases and J by 0 bases. This CDR3 region has 16 residues.

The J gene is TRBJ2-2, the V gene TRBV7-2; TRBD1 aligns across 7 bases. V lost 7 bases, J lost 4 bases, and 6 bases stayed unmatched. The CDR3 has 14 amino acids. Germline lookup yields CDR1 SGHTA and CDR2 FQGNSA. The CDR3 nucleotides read TGTGCCAGCAAAGACAGGGCCGGCACCGGGGAGCTGTTTTTT. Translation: CASKDRAGTGELFF.

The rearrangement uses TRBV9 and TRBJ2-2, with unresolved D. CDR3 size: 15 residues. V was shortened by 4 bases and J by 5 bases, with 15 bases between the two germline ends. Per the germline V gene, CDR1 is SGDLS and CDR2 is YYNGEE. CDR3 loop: CASSPVQRITGELFF. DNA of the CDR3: TGTGCCAGCAGCCCCGTTCAGCGCATTACCGGGGAGCTGTTTTTT.

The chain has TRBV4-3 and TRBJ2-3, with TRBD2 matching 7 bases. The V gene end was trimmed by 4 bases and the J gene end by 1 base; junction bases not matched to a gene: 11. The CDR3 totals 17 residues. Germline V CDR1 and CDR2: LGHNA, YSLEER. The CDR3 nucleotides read TGCGCCAGCAGCCCCGAGGAATCGAGCGGGGGCACAGATACGCAGTATTTT. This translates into CASSPEESSGGTDTQYF.

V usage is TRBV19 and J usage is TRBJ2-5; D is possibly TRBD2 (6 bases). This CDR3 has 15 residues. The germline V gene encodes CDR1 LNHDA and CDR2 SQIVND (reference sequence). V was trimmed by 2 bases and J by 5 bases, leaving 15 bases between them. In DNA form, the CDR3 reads TGTGCCAGTAGTATATCCGGGAGAGGGTGGGAGACCCAGTACTTC. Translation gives CASSISGRGWETQYF.

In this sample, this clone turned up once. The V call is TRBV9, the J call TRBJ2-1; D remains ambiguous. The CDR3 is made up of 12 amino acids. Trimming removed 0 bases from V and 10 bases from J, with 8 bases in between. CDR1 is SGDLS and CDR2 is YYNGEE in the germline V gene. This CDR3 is CASSVDNSEQFF. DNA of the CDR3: TGTGCCAGCAGCGTAGATAATAGCGAGCAGTTCTTC.

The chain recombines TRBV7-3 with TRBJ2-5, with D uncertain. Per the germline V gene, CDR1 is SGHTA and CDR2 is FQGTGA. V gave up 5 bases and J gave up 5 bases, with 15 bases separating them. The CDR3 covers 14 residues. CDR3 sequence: CASSLAVSSETQYF. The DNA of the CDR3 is TGTGCCAGCAGCCTTGCGGTCTCCTCGGAGACCCAGTACTTC.

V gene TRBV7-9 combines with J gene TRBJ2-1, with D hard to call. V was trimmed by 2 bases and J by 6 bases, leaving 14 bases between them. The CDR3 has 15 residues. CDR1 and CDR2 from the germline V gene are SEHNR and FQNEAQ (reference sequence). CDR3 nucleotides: TGTGCCAGCAGCTTACCTCCCCGGTTTGGCAATGAGCAGTTCTTC. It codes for CASSLPPRFGNEQFF.

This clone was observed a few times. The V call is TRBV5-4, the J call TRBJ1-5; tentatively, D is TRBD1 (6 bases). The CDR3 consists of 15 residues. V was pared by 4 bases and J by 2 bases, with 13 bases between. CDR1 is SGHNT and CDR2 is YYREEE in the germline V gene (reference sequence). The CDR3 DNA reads TGTGCCAGCAGCCCGGGGCAGGGGCGCAATCAGCCCCAGCATTTT. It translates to CASSPGQGRNQPQHF.

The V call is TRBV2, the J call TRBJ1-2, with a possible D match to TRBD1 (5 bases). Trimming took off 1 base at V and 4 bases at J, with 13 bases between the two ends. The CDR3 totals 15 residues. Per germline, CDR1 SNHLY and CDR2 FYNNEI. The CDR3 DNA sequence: TGTGCCAGCAGTGAAGGCGGGGGACCGTTCTATGGCTACACCTTC. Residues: CASSEGGGPFYGYTF.